The sequence of this T cell receptor (beta chain) was determined in a study of T-cell memory formation after mild COVID-19. The wider study: TCR clusters were mostly donor specific. General study findings and limits: Clones contracting over day 15 to 85 were CD4/CD8 balanced, with later expanders leaning CD4+. Shrinking CD4+ clones resided mostly in CM and EM, and CD8+ ones in EMRA.

CDR3 length: 14 amino acids. The ends lost 5 bases at V and 6 bases at J; junction bases unmatched: 7. Germline-derived CDR1 and CDR2 are MNHEY and SVGAGI. Points on this clonotype: No antigen is known for it.

TCR alpha and TCR beta cDNA libraries carrying sample barcodes and UMIs were produced by 5'RACE using constant-segment primers. TCRdb independently ran MiXCR on the 5' RACE reads; one entry per CDR3 protein. Counted here are 250,000 or so distinct CDR3 sequences, under 20% occurring once; the ten biggest clones make up more than 20%. The TCR comes from a man aged 18 to 29 who had mild COVID-19 (a few samples of this study predate the infection). Cell type and time point are not known. The chain employs TRBV6-5 and TRBJ2-3; 8 nucleotides agree with TRBD2. Specimen: PBMCs or a T cell subset sorted from them (not recorded which). CDR3 nucleotide sequence: TGTGCCAGCAGTCTACGGGGGGGGTTCGATACGCAGTATTTT. It encodes CASSLRGGFDTQYF.